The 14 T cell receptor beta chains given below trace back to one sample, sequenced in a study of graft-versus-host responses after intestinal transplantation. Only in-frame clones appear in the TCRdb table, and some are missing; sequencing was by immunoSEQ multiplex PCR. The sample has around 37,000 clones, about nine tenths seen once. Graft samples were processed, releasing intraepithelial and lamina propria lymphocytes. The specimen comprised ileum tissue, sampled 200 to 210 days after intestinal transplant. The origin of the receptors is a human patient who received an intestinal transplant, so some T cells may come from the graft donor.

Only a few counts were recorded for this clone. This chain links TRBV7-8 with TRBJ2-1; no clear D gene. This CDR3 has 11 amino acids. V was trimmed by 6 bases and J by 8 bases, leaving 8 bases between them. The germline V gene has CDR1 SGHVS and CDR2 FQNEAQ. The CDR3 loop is CASRGLDEQFF. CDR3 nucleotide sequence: TGTGCCAGCAGGGGATTGGATGAGCAGTTCTTC.

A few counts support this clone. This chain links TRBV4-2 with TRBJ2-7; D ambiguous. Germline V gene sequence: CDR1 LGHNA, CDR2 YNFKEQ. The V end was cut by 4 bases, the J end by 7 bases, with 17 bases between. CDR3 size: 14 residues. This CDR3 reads CASSLIKDRGEQYF. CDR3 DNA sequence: TGTGCCAGCAGCCTAATCAAAGACCGTGGGGAGCAGTACTTC.

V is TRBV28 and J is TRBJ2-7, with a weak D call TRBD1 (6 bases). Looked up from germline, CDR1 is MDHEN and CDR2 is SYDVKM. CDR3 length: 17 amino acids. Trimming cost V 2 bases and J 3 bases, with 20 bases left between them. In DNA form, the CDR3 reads TGTGCCAGCAGTTTACCTACAAACAGGGTAAAGCGCTACGAGCAGTACTTC. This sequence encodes CASSLPTNRVKRYEQYF.

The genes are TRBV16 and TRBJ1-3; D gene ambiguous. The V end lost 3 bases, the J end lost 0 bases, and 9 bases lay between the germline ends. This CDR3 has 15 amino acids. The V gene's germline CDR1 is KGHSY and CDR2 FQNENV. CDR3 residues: CASSQIRSSGNTIYF. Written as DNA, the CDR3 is TGTGCCAGCAGCCAGATCCGAAGCTCTGGAAACACCATATATTTT.

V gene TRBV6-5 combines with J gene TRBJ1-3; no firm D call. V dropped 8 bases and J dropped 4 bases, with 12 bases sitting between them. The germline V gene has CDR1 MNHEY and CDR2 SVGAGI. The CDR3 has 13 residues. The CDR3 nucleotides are TGTGCCAGCGGATGGAAAAGAGGAAACACCATATATTTT. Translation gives CASGWKRGNTIYF.

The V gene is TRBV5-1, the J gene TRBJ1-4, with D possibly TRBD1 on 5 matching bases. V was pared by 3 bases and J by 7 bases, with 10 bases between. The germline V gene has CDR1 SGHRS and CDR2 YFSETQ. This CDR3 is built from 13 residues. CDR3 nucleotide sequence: TGCGCCAGCAGCTCAGGGTGGAGTGAAAAACTGTTTTTT. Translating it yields CASSSGWSEKLFF.

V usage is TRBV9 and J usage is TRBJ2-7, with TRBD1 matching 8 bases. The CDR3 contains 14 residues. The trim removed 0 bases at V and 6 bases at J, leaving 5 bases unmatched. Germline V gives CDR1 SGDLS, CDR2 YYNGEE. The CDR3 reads CASSVGTGLLEQYF. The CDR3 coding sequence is TGTGCCAGCAGCGTAGGGACAGGGTTGCTCGAGCAGTACTTC.

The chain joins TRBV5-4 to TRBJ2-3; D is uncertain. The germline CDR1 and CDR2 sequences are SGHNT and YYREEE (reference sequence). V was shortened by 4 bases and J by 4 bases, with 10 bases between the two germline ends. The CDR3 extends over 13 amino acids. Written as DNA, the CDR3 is TGTGCCAGCAGCGCTGCCACCCCAGATACGCAGTATTTT. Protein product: CASSAATPDTQYF.

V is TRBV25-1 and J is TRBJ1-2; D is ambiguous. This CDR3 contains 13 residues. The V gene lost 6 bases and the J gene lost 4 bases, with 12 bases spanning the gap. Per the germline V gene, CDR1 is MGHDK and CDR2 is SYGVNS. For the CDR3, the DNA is TGTGCCAGCAGAGAGGCTAGTGGCTATGGCTACACCTTC. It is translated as CASREASGYGYTF.

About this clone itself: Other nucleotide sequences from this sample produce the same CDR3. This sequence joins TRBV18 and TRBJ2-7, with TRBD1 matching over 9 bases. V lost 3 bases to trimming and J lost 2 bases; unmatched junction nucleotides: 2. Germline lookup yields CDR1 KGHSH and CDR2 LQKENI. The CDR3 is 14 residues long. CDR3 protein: CASSPGTGPYEQYF. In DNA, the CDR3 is TGTGCCAGCTCACCTGGGACAGGGCCCTACGAGCAGTACTTC.

In DNA form, the CDR3 reads TGCGCCAGCAGCTTTGGAAGCGGGTTCAACGAGCAGTACTTC. This encodes CASSFGSGFNEQYF. V gene TRBV5-1 combines with J gene TRBJ2-7, with D perhaps matching TRBD2 (6 bases). Trimming removed 2 bases from V and 5 bases from J, with 14 bases in between. The V gene's germline CDR1 is SGHRS and CDR2 YFSETQ. This CDR3 is 14 amino acids long.

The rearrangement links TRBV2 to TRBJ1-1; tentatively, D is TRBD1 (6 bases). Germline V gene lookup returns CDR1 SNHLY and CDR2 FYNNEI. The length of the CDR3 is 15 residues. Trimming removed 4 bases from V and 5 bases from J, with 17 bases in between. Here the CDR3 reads CASSVYQGFQTEAFF. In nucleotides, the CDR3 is TGTGCCAGCAGTGTTTATCAGGGGTTCCAAACTGAAGCTTTCTTT. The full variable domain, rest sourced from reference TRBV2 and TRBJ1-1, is EPEVTQTPSHQVTQMGQEVILRCVPISNHLYFYWYRQILGQKVEFLVSFYNNEISEKSEIFDDQFSVERPDGSNFTLKIRSTKLEDSAMYFCASSVYQGFQTEAFFGQGTRLTVV.

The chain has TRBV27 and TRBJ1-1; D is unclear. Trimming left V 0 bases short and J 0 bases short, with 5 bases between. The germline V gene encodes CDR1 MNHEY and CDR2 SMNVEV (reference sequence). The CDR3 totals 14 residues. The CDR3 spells CASSLSPVNTEAFF. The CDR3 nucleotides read TGTGCCAGCAGTTTATCCCCAGTGAACACTGAAGCTTTCTTT.

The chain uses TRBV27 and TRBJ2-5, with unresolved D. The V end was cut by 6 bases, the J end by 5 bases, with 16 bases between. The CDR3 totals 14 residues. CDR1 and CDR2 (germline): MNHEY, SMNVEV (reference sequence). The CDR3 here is CASSPLLEVETQYF. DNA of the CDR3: TGTGCCAGCAGCCCCCTCCTTGAAGTGGAGACCCAGTACTTC.